This T cell receptor (beta chain) was captured in a study of T cell responses to AZD1222 COVID-19 vaccine. Using immunoSEQ multiplex PCR, the repertoire was profiled, and TCRdb retains in-frame clones only, with some absent. Of about 100,000 clones in the sample, 70% to 90% are singletons; the top ten hold roughly 7%. The germline gives CDR1 ENHRY, CDR2 SYGVKD. The V segment lost 7 bases and the J segment 2 bases; nucleotides outside the gene matches: 11. The CDR3 is 15 residues long. This clone was picked up one time. The clonotype comes from an adult in good health. The chain joins TRBV10-3 to TRBJ2-7; 7 bases match TRBD1. Sequenced here: peripheral blood, sampled on day 0 of AZD1222 vaccination. The CDR3 nucleotides read TGTGCCATCAAGGGGTCGGGACAGCCGGCCTACGAGCAGTACTTC. This translates into CAIKGSGQPAYEQYF.